This TCR beta chain comes out of a study of T-cell reconstitution after alpha-beta-depleted transplantation in children. Regarding the study as a whole: In patients about two months after transplant, alpha-beta T cells reportedly arose from several hundred expanded graft clones. T-cell counts and diversity at one year post-transplant came mainly from newly produced T cells.

This clonotype occurred a few times. Its cognate antigen is unknown. Unique molecular identifiers tagged the TCRbeta library. TCRdb re-called the PCR reads with MiXCR, one entry per CDR3 protein. The sample gives 500,000 or so distinct CDR3 sequences, 10% to 12% of which show up once; about 15% is in the top ten. Deletions cut 3 bases from V and 8 bases from J, with 8 bases between. This CDR3 region has 12 residues. J is TRBJ2-1 and V is TRBV12-3 or TRBV12-4; D gene ambiguous. The sample was PBMCs, mostly from graft donor cells, taken 180 days after TCRalphabeta/CD19-depleted stem cell transplant. The sequence was obtained from a female patient under 10 years old who had a stem cell transplant for aplastic anemia, so the T cells may come from the graft donor. The CDR3: CASSFLADEQFF. In DNA, the CDR3 is TGTGCCAGCAGTTTTTTAGCAGATGAGCAGTTCTTC.